This T cell receptor (beta chain) stems from a study of technical replicates of blood from a handful of donors. Using immunoSEQ multiplex PCR, the repertoire was profiled, and TCRdb retains in-frame clones only, with some absent. The profile covers under 90,000 clones, with 85% to 95% appearing a single time and 0.2% to 0.25% taken by the ten largest. The CDR3 runs 14 residues. The germline V gene has CDR1 SGHNT and CDR2 YENEEA. The V end was cut by 4 bases, the J end by 5 bases, with 14 bases between. This clone was recorded a few times. The V gene is TRBV11-3, the J gene TRBJ1-1, with a tentative D call TRBD1 (5 bases). Sequenced sample: T cells isolated from PBMCs. The receptor was derived from a human donor in good health. The DNA for the CDR3 is TGTGCCAGCAGCTCTCAGGGAAGCGGGACTGAAGCTTTCTTT. This gives the protein CASSSQGSGTEAFF. Filled out from reference TRBV11-3 and TRBJ1-1, the complete variable domain reads EAGVVQSPRYKIIEKKQPVAFWCNPISGHNTLYWYLQNLGQGPELLIRYENEEAVDDSQLPKDRFSAERLKGVDSTLKIQPAELGDSAVYLCASSSQGSGTEAFFGQGTRLTVV.